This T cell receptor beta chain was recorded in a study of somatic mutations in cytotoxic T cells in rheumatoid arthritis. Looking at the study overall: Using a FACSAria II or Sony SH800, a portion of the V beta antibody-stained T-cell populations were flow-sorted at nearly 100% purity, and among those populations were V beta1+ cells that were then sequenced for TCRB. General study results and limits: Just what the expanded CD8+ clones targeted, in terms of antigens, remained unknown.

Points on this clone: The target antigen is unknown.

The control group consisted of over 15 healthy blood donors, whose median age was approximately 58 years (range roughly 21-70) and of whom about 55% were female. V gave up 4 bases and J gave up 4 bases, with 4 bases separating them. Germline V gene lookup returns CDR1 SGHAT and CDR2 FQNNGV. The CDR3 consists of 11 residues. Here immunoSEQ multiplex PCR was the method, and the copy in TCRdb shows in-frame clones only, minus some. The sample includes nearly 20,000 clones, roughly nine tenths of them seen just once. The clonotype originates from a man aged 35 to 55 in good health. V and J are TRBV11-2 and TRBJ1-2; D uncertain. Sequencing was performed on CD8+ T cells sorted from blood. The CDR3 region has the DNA TGTGCCAGCAGCTCGACCTATGGCTACACCTTC. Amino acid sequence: CASSSTYGYTF.